The clone carrying this T cell receptor beta chain was detected only once. Antigen: not known. These data come from a study of T cell repertoires in cytomegalovirus infection. Study overall: Based on public TCR beta signatures, there were indications of CMV infection and of a matching HLA type. Study results and caveats: What dominated the ex vivo response were HLA-C-restricted CMV-specific TCR beta clonotypes. The cumulative frequency of public TCR beta families identified carriers of CMV plus the relevant HLA.

The V end was cut by 6 bases, the J end by 5 bases, with 16 bases between. This CDR3 has 14 residues. TCRdb reprocessed the reads via MiXCR and lists one record per CDR3 protein. The sample includes 90,000 to 130,000 distinct CDR3 sequences, about 9.4% seen only once; the top ten take approximately 31%. The chain links TRBV12-3 or TRBV12-4 to TRBJ1-2, with D unclear. This sequence originates from a human donor in good health (CMV status not recorded). Some clones in this sample may be carry-over from other donors' samples. Sequencing was carried out using PBMCs, sequenced either directly or after in vitro stimulation (not recorded which). The chain's CDR3 is CASSPGSQVYGYTF. DNA of the CDR3: TGTGCCAGCAGCCCGGGGTCCCAGGTTTATGGCTACACCTTC.